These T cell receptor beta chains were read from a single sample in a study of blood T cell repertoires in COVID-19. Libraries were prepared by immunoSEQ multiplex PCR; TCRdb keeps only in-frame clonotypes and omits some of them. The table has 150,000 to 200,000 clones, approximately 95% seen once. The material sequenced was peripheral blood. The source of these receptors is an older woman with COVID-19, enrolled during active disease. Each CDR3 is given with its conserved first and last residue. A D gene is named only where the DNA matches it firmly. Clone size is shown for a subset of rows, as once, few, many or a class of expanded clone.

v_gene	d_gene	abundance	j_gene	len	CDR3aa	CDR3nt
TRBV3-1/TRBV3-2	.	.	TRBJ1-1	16	CASSHEFLAENTEAFF	TGTGCCAGCAGCCACGAATTCCTCGCAGAAAACACTGAAGCTTTCTTT
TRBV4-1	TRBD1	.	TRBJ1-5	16	CASSPLPGQGTQPQHF	TGCGCCAGCAGCCCCCTCCCGGGACAGGGGACTCAGCCCCAGCATTTT
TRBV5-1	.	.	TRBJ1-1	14	CASSLGDTNTEAFF	TGCGCCAGCAGCTTGGGGGACACGAACACTGAAGCTTTCTTT
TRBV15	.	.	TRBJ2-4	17	CATSRGFSTGAKNIQYF	TGTGCCACCAGCAGAGGGTTTTCGACCGGGGCCAAAAACATTCAGTACTTC
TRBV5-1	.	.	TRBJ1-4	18	CASSPPGGWGTTNEKLFF	TGCGCCAGCAGCCCCCCGGGAGGGTGGGGTACAACTAATGAAAAACTGTTTTTT
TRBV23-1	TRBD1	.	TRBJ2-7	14	CASSQPGQKHEQYF	TGCGCCAGCAGTCAGCCGGGACAGAAGCACGAGCAGTACTTC
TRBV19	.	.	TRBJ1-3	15	CASSIATGTLGTIYF	TGTGCCAGTAGTATCGCAACCGGGACACTAGGCACCATATATTTT
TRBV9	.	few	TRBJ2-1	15	CASSVVGSSYNEQFF	TGTGCCAGCAGCGTGGTGGGGAGCTCCTACAATGAGCAGTTCTTC
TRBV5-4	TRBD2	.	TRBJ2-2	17	CASSLFSGGAFSGELFF	TGTGCCAGCAGCTTATTTAGCGGGGGGGCATTTAGCGGGGAGCTGTTTTTT
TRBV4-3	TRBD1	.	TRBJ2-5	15	CASSQGGQGRETQYF	TGCGCCAGCAGCCAAGGGGGACAGGGGCGGGAGACCCAGTACTTC
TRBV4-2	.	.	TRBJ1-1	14	CASSQDRGYTEAFF	TGTGCCAGCAGCCAAGATCGGGGGTACACTGAAGCTTTCTTT
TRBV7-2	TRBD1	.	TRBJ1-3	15	CASSATGERGNTIYF	TGTGCCAGCAGCGCGACAGGGGAAAGAGGAAACACCATATATTTT
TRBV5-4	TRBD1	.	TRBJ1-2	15	CASSSTQGGDYGYTF	TGTGCCAGCAGCTCAACACAGGGGGGGGACTATGGCTACACCTTC
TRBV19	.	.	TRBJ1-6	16	CASSPRGGQTNSPLHF	TGTGCCAGTAGTCCCCGGGGAGGCCAGACTAATTCACCCCTCCACTTT
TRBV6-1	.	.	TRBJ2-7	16	CASSERGVSFSYEQYF	TGTGCCAGCAGTGAACGCGGGGTGAGCTTCTCCTACGAGCAGTACTTC
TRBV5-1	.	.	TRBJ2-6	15	CASSLWGPGANVLTF	TGCGCCAGCAGCTTGTGGGGGCCTGGGGCCAACGTCCTGACTTTC
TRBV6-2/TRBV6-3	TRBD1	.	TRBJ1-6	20	CASSSYRQGIKQGINSPLHF	TGTGCCAGCAGCTCATATAGACAGGGGATTAAACAAGGAATCAATTCACCCCTCCACTTT
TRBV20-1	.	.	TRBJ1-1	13	CSASTPMNTEAFF	TGCAGTGCTAGTACCCCTATGAACACTGAAGCTTTCTTT
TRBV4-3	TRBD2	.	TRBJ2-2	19	CASSQRPPLAGEPLGELFF	TGCGCCAGCAGCCAAAGGCCTCCTCTAGCGGGGGAACCCTTGGGGGAGCTGTTTTTT
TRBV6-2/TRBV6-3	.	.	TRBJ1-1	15	CASSYSIAEVGEAFF	TGTGCCAGCAGTTACTCGATAGCGGAAGTCGGTGAAGCTTTCTTT
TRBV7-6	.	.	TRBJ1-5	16	CASSPLGIGSNQPQHF	TGTGCCAGCAGCCCCTTGGGCATTGGAAGCAATCAGCCCCAGCATTTT
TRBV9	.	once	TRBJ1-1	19	CASSFGTPSRAPMNTEAFF	TGTGCCAGCAGCTTCGGGACACCCTCTAGGGCCCCCATGAACACTGAAGCTTTCTTT
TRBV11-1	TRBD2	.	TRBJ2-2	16	CASSFIAGGRPGELFF	TGTGCCAGCAGCTTTATAGCGGGGGGGCGACCCGGGGAGCTGTTTTTT
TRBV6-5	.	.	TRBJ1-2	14	CASSPNGANYGYTF	TGTGCCAGCAGTCCGAACGGGGCTAACTATGGCTACACCTTC
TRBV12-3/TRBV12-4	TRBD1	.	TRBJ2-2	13	CASSRQGPGELFF	TGTGCCAGCAGCCGACAGGGGCCCGGGGAGCTGTTTTTT
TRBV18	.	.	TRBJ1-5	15	CASSPAGDGNQPQHF	TGTGCCAGCTCACCGGCAGGGGACGGCAATCAGCCCCAGCATTTT
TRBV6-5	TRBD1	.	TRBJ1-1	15	CASRDRGGMNTEAFF	TGTGCCAGCAGGGACAGGGGGGGAATGAACACTGAAGCTTTCTTT
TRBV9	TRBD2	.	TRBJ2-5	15	CASSVRPGGATTQYF	TGTGCCAGCAGCGTAAGGCCCGGGGGGGCAACGACCCAGTACTTC
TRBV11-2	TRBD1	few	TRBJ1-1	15	CASSPRDSDNTEAFF	TGTGCCAGCAGCCCACGGGACAGCGATAACACTGAAGCTTTCTTT
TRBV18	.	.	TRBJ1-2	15	CASSPEWDSSYGYTF	TGTGCCAGCTCACCAGAATGGGACTCCTCCTATGGCTACACCTTC
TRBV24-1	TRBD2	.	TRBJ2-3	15	CATSGASGFTDTQYF	TGTGCCACCAGTGGGGCTAGCGGCTTCACAGATACGCAGTATTTT
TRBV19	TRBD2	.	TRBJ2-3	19	CASSTRLAGGPRITDTQYF	TGTGCCAGTAGTACCCGACTAGCGGGGGGCCCTAGGATCACAGATACGCAGTATTTT
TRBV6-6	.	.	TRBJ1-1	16	CASSYSKTATDTEAFF	TGTGCCAGCAGTTACTCTAAGACAGCTACGGACACTGAAGCTTTCTTT
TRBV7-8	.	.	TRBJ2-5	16	CASSFRDLMYQETQYF	TGTGCCAGCAGCTTTCGGGATTTAATGTACCAAGAGACCCAGTACTTC
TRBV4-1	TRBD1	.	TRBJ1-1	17	CASSQDPGTGSNTEAFF	TGCGCCAGCAGCCAAGACCCCGGGACAGGGTCGAACACTGAAGCTTTCTTT
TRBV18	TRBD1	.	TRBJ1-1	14	CASSLGQGNTEAFF	TGTGCCAGCTCACTCGGACAGGGGAACACTGAAGCTTTCTTT
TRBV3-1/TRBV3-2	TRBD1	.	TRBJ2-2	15	CASSPQGADTGELFF	TGTGCCAGCAGCCCGCAGGGGGCGGACACCGGGGAGCTGTTTTTT
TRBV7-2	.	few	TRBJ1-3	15	CASSFAGGGVDTIYF	TGTGCCAGCAGCTTTGCAGGAGGCGGGGTTGACACCATATATTTT
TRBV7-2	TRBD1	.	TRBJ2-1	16	CASSLAGTGGGRKQFF	TGTGCCAGCAGCTTAGCTGGGACAGGGGGTGGTCGGAAGCAGTTCTTC
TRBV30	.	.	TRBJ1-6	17	CAWRTKGGGRGCSPLHF	TGTGCCTGGAGAACCAAAGGGGGGGGGCGCGGGTGTTCACCCCTCCACTTT
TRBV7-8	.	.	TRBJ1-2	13	CASSNDRLYGYTF	TGTGCCAGCAGCAACGACAGGCTCTATGGCTACACCTTC
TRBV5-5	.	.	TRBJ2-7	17	CASSLEGQAPFSYEQYF	TGTGCCAGCAGCTTGGAGGGGCAGGCCCCCTTCTCCTACGAGCAGTACTTC